The present TCR beta chain was sequenced within a study of T cell changes during pregnancy in multiple sclerosis. The data were produced by immunoSEQ multiplex PCR, yet TCRdb's version contains in-frame clones alone and is incomplete. The data hold just under 70,000 clones, with roughly nine tenths observed a single time. CDR1 SSHAT and CDR2 FNYEAQ come from the germline V gene (reference sequence). The CDR3 has 15 amino acids. Comment on this clone: At one boundary the junction diverges from the germline segment, which might be a read error.

This TCR came from a female donor with multiple sclerosis, enrolled in a pregnancy study. The J gene is TRBJ2-1, the V gene TRBV7-7; TRBD1 aligns across 7 bases. Sequencing used peripheral blood, obtained in the second trimester of pregnancy. The CDR3 protein is CASSLEGGRYNEQFF. CDR3 in DNA: TGTGCTAGCAGCTTAGAAGGGGGCAGATACAATGAGCAGTTCTTC.